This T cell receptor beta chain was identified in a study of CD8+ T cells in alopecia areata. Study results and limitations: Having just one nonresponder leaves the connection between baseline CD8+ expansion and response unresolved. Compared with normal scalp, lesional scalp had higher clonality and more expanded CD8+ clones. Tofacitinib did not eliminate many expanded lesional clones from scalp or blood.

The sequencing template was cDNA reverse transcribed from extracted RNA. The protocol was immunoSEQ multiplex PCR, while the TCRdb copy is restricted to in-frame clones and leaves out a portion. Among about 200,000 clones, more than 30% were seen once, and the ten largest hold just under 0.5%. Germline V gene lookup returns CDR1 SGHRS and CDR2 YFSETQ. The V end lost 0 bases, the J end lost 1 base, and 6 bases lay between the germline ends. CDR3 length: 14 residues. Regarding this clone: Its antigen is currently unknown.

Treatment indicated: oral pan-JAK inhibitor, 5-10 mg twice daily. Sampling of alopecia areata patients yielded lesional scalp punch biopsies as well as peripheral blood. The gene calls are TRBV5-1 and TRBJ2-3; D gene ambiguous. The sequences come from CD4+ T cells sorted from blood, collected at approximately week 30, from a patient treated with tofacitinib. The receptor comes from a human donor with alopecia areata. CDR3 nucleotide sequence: TGCGCCAGCAGCTTGGGGCTTCGCACAGATACGCAGTATTTT. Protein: CASSLGLRTDTQYF.